This is a list of T cell receptor beta chains from one sample in a study of shared clonotypes between healthy human individuals. Produced via immunoSEQ multiplex PCR; TCRdb's table is partial and in-frame only. The profile shows some 580,000 clones, 95% to 98% of them singletons. Sequencing was performed on naive CD8+ T cells sorted from blood. Receptors originate from a man aged 25-40 years in good health. The CDR3 runs from the conserved cysteine through the conserved F or W. A D gene is named only where the DNA matches it firmly. Some rows mark clone size as missing; the rest say once, few, many or name a class of expanded clone.

CDR3aa | CDR3nt | j_gene | v_gene | d_gene | abundance
CASSQGLQETQYF | TGCGCCAGCAGCCAGGGACTTCAAGAGACCCAGTACTTC | TRBJ2-5 | TRBV4-3 | - | -
CASSLAGGPGEQFF | TGTGCCAGTAGTCTAGCGGGAGGGCCCGGTGAGCAGTTCTTC | TRBJ2-1 | TRBV19 | TRBD2 | -
CASSWGQGTGGYTF | TGTGCCAGCAGCTGGGGACAGGGCACTGGCGGCTACACCTTC | TRBJ1-2 | TRBV13 | TRBD1 | -
CASSQEDTSRELFF | TGCGCCAGCAGCCAAGAGGACACTAGCCGGGAGCTGTTTTTT | TRBJ2-2 | TRBV4-1 | - | -
CASSQRGTSTDTQYF | TGTGCCAGCAGCCAACGCGGAACTAGCACAGATACGCAGTATTTT | TRBJ2-3 | TRBV14 | - | -
CSVTDTYEQYF | TGCAGCGTTACTGACACCTACGAGCAGTACTTC | TRBJ2-7 | TRBV29-1 | - | -
CASSLLSGRAITGELFF | TGTGCCAGCAGCTTACTTAGCGGGAGGGCCATCACCGGGGAGCTGTTTTTT | TRBJ2-2 | TRBV11-2 | TRBD2 | -
CSALKGDLFF | TGCAGCGCCCTTAAAGGGGACCTGTTTTTT | TRBJ1-4 | TRBV29-1 | - | -
CASSPPRAYEQYF | TGTGCCAGCAGCCCGCCGCGGGCGTACGAGCAGTACTTC | TRBJ2-7 | TRBV7-9 | - | -
CASSPGTGGRASYNEQFF | TGTGCCAGTAGTCCCGGGACGGGCGGGAGGGCCTCCTACAATGAGCAGTTCTTC | TRBJ2-1 | TRBV19 | TRBD2 | once
CASSGAGRPEQYF | TGTGCCAGCAGCGGGGCAGGGCGACCCGAGCAGTACTTC | TRBJ2-7 | TRBV7-9 | - | -
CSVAGEHDRGSYEQYF | TGCAGCGTTGCCGGGGAACATGACAGGGGGTCCTACGAGCAGTACTTC | TRBJ2-7 | TRBV29-1 | TRBD1 | once
CASSRRSNQPQHF | TGTGCCAGCAGCCGCCGGAGCAATCAGCCCCAGCATTTT | TRBJ1-5 | TRBV14 | - | -
CASSEYGRASTEAFF | TGTGCCAGCAGCGAGTACGGGCGGGCCAGCACTGAAGCTTTCTTT | TRBJ1-1 | TRBV9 | - | -
CASNQQGNTEAFF | TGCGCCAGCAACCAACAGGGTAACACTGAAGCTTTCTTT | TRBJ1-1 | TRBV5-1 | - | -
CASSTLQGGGLYGYTF | TGTGCCAGCAGTACACTCCAGGGCGGAGGCCTTTATGGCTACACCTTC | TRBJ1-2 | TRBV27 | - | -
CASTQGVGTEAFF | TGCGCCAGCACCCAGGGGGTAGGGACTGAAGCTTTCTTT | TRBJ1-1 | TRBV10-1 | TRBD1 | -
CASGLALTETSTDTQYF | TGTGCTAGTGGTTTGGCGTTGACAGAGACTAGCACAGATACGCAGTATTTT | TRBJ2-3 | TRBV12-5 | - | -
CASSPPSTGGAYGYTF | TGTGCCAGCTCACCACCGAGTACAGGGGGGGCCTATGGCTACACCTTC | TRBJ1-2 | TRBV18 | TRBD1 | -
CASRPPGAYGYTF | TGTGCCAGCAGGCCCCCGGGGGCGTATGGCTACACCTTC | TRBJ1-2 | TRBV2 | - | few
CASSPGRGYEQYF | TGTGCCAGCAGCCCGGGGAGGGGGTACGAGCAGTACTTC | TRBJ2-7 | TRBV7-3 | - | -
CASSLAVTNTGELFF | TGTGCCAGCAGCTTAGCAGTGACGAACACCGGGGAGCTGTTTTTT | TRBJ2-2 | TRBV7-6 | - | -
CASSLGYTGELFF | TGTGCCAGCAGCTTAGGGTACACCGGGGAGCTGTTTTTT | TRBJ2-2 | TRBV7-9 | - | -
CASSFRGRPGDEQFF | TGTGCCAGCAGCTTTCGCGGGAGGCCGGGGGATGAGCAGTTCTTC | TRBJ2-1 | TRBV11-2 | TRBD2 | -
CASSLARTSGSIDTQYF | TGTGCCAGCAGCTTAGCCCGGACTAGCGGGAGTATAGATACGCAGTATTTT | TRBJ2-3 | TRBV11-2 | TRBD2 | -
CASSSLGQLGSQETQYF | TGTGCCAGCAGCTCGCTAGGTCAATTAGGATCCCAAGAGACCCAGTACTTC | TRBJ2-5 | TRBV7-3 | - | -
CASSPSNTGELFF | TGTGCCAGCTCACCATCGAACACCGGGGAGCTGTTTTTT | TRBJ2-2 | TRBV18 | - | -
CASSFKAGVHTDTQYF | TGTGCCAGCAGCTTTAAAGCGGGAGTTCACACAGATACGCAGTATTTT | TRBJ2-3 | TRBV5-4 | TRBD2 | -
CASSPSVRGSGYTF | TGTGCCAGCAGTCCCTCCGTTCGGGGGAGTGGCTACACCTTC | TRBJ1-2 | TRBV27 | - | -
CASSLAADGRDTGELFF | TGTGCCAGCAGCTTAGCGGCAGACGGCAGGGACACCGGGGAGCTGTTTTTT | TRBJ2-2 | TRBV7-8 | - | -
CASRPLRDTPNYGYTF | TGTGCCAGCAGACCACTCCGGGACACTCCTAACTATGGCTACACCTTC | TRBJ1-2 | TRBV27 | - | -
CASSLYGDMGVYEQYF | TGTGCCAGCAGTTTATATGGGGATATGGGCGTTTACGAGCAGTACTTC | TRBJ2-7 | TRBV28 | - | -
CASSAGQHATNEKLFF | TGTGCCAGCAGCGCGGGACAACATGCAACTAATGAAAAACTGTTTTTT | TRBJ1-4 | TRBV21-1 | - | -
CSVAGTDRGNNEQFF | TGCAGCGTTGCTGGTACAGACAGGGGTAACAATGAGCAGTTCTTC | TRBJ2-1 | TRBV29-1 | TRBD1 | -
CASSNGREGRRYTDTQYF | TGTGCCAGCAGCAACGGGCGGGAGGGCCGGAGATACACAGATACGCAGTATTTT | TRBJ2-3 | TRBV27 | TRBD2 | -
CASSASGSYEQYF | TGTGCCAGCAGCGCTAGCGGGTCCTACGAGCAGTACTTC | TRBJ2-7 | TRBV11-1 | TRBD2 | -
CASSLLEAGTEAFF | TGTGCCAGCAGCTTGTTGGAAGCTGGGACTGAAGCTTTCTTT | TRBJ1-1 | TRBV5-8 | - | -
CSATGLAGDRPYNEQFF | TGCAGCGCCACGGGACTAGCGGGAGATCGGCCCTACAATGAGCAGTTCTTC | TRBJ2-1 | TRBV29-1 | TRBD2 | -
CASTWWTAEAFF | TGTGCCAGCACCTGGTGGACAGCTGAAGCTTTCTTT | TRBJ1-1 | TRBV28 | - | -
CASSPPLQEYQETQYF | TGTGCCAGCAGCCCTCCTTTGCAGGAATACCAAGAGACCCAGTACTTC | TRBJ2-5 | TRBV5-6 | - | -
CASSLGLAGVTGELFF | TGTGCCAGCAGCTTGGGGTTAGCGGGAGTCACCGGGGAGCTGTTTTTT | TRBJ2-2 | TRBV5-4 | TRBD2 | -
CATRDAGEKLFF | TGTGCCACCAGGGACGCCGGTGAAAAACTGTTTTTT | TRBJ1-4 | TRBV10-3 | - | -
CASSLWPSYEQYF | TGTGCCAGCAGCTTGTGGCCCTCCTACGAGCAGTACTTC | TRBJ2-7 | TRBV5-6 | - | -